The source of this TCR beta chain is a study of regulatory T cells in long-lasting Graves disease. Study-level findings and limits: TRBV28, TRBJ1-2 and TRBJ2-5 were segments that persistent disease favored.

Concerning this clonotype itself: Its target is unknown.

Through Arm-PCR of CDR3 regions and iRepertoire HTBI primers, TCR beta libraries were built. Each CDR3 protein is one row after TCRdb ran MiXCR on the multiplex PCR reads. Among a few hundred thousand distinct CDR3 sequences, approximately 25% were seen once, and the ten largest hold approximately 30%. Time point here: persistent/refractory GD, antithyroid drugs over 5 years with positive TRAb. The TCR library was prepared using RNA isolated from PBMCs. CDR1 is KGHSH and CDR2 is LQKENI in the germline V gene. Trimming took off 4 bases at V and 13 bases at J, with 14 bases between the two ends. The CDR3 runs to 13 residues.

The chain has TRBV18 and TRBJ1-6; maybe TRBD1 (6 bases). This specimen was peripheral blood mononuclear cells (PBMCs), taken when the disease was refractory, from a patient treated with antithyroid drugs. This sequence was found in a woman in her thirties or forties with Graves disease. CDR3 residues: CASSRKDSGPLHF. DNA for the CDR3: TGTGCCAGCTCACGAAAGGACAGTGGGCCCCTCCACTTT.